The 30 T cell receptor beta chains presented below share a single source sample, sequenced in a study of monozygotic twins with cystic fibrosis. Sequenced by immunoSEQ multiplex PCR; TCRdb stores in-frame clones only, minus some. The sample comprises approximately 23,000 clones, around nine tenths of which are singletons, and roughly 1.3% rests with the top ten. The sequenced sample consisted of blood. All receptors derive from a woman aged 30 to 39 with cystic fibrosis.

This chain's CDR3 is CATSRGSGGYNEQFF. The DNA for the CDR3 is TGTGCCACCAGCAGAGGTAGCGGGGGGTACAATGAGCAGTTCTTC. This chain links TRBV15 with TRBJ2-1; 10 nucleotides agree with TRBD2. CDR3 length: 15 amino acids. Looked up from germline, CDR1 is LNHNV and CDR2 is YYDKDF (reference sequence). The trim removed 1 base at V and 4 bases at J, leaving 1 base unmatched.

The chain is built from TRBV6-4 and TRBJ2-1; 10 positions agree with TRBD2. The junction had 3 bases not matched to a gene; V was cut back by 4 bases and J by 3 bases. CDR3 length: 15 residues. Germline loops: CDR1 MRHNA, CDR2 SNTAGT. CDR3 DNA: TGTGCCAGCAGTGTTAGGACTAGCGGCTACAATGAGCAGTTCTTC. Encoded protein: CASSVRTSGYNEQFF.

The chain recombines TRBV6-1 with TRBJ1-4; D is unresolved. This CDR3 spans 13 amino acids. V was cut by 10 bases and J by 7 bases, with 16 bases left in between. CDR1 is MNHNS, CDR2 SASEGT, per germline. CDR3 nucleotides: TGTGCCACCCGAGGGATAGGGAGTGAAAAACTGTTTTTT. This translates into CATRGIGSEKLFF.

V and J are TRBV6-5 and TRBJ1-2, with D possibly TRBD1 on 5 matching bases. The CDR3 extends over 14 amino acids. The germline V gene has CDR1 MNHEY and CDR2 SVGAGI. V lost 5 bases and J 4 bases, leaving 14 bases between the germline ends. In nucleotides, the CDR3 is TGTGCCAGCAGTGCTGACGGGGGATTCTATGGCTACACCTTC. Protein product: CASSADGGFYGYTF.

The chain uses TRBV20-1 and TRBJ2-5, with D unclear. The germline CDR1 and CDR2 sequences are DFQATT and SNEGSKA (reference sequence). V shed 5 bases and J shed 5 bases, with 9 bases lying between them. This CDR3 spans 11 amino acids. The CDR3, as DNA: TGCAGTGCTTCTCATTTGGAGACCCAGTACTTC. It encodes CSASHLETQYF.

DNA of the CDR3: TGTGCCAGCAGGGACCCTGACAGGGTTATCTACGAGCAGTACTTC. Translation gives CASRDPDRVIYEQYF. This chain connects TRBV6-1 to TRBJ2-7; 7 bases line up with TRBD1. The CDR3 is 15 residues long. CDR1 is MNHNS, CDR2 SASEGT, per germline. The ends lost 6 bases at V and 3 bases at J; junction bases unmatched: 11.

This clone was seen only a few times. The chain recombines TRBV11-3 with TRBJ1-6; TRBD1 matches 10 bases. V lost 5 bases to trimming and J lost 10 bases; unmatched junction nucleotides: 2. The germline CDR1 and CDR2 sequences are SGHNT and YENEEA. The CDR3 consists of 13 residues. The CDR3 spells CASSRDRGSPLHF. The CDR3 region has the DNA TGTGCCAGCAGCCGGGACAGGGGCTCACCCCTCCACTTT.

This clone was picked up a small number of times. The sample has other DNA sequences that encode this CDR3 too. The genes are TRBV14 and TRBJ1-2, with D unresolved. V was shortened by 1 base and J by 5 bases, with 5 bases between the two germline ends. CDR3 length: 12 amino acids. Germline V gene data show CDR1 as SGHDN and CDR2 as FVKESK. DNA of the CDR3: TGTGCCAGCAGCCAAGTATGGTATGGCTACACCTTC. Protein product: CASSQVWYGYTF. Complete variable domain (other parts from reference TRBV14 and TRBJ1-2): EAGVTQFPSHSVIEKGQTVTLRCDPISGHDNLYWYRRVMGKEIKFLLHFVKESKQDESGMPNNRFLAERTGGTYSTLKVQPAELEDSGVYFCASSQVWYGYTFGSGTRLTVV.

This chain links TRBV5-1 with TRBJ2-1; TRBD1 is a possible D gene (7 bases). This CDR3 region has 15 residues. The V end lost 5 bases, the J end lost 3 bases, and 15 bases lay between the germline ends. CDR1 and CDR2 from the germline V gene are SGHRS and YFSETQ. The CDR3 nucleotides are TGCGCCAGCAGTCTGTCAGGGGGGAGCTACAATGAGCAGTTCTTC. This translates into CASSLSGGSYNEQFF.

The chain uses TRBV15 and TRBJ1-3; 7 bases line up with TRBD1. The CDR3 is 15 amino acids. Germline V gene lookup returns CDR1 LNHNV and CDR2 YYDKDF (reference sequence). Losses at the gene ends were 0 bases for V and 2 bases for J; bases not matched to a gene: 1. This CDR3 reads CATSRDTGAGNTIYF. The CDR3 coding sequence is TGTGCCACCAGCAGAGATACAGGGGCTGGAAACACCATATATTTT.

CDR3 nucleotides: TGTGCCAGCAGTGAAGGGGGCGATAATTCACCCCTCCACTTT. Translating gives CASSEGGDNSPLHF. This chain uses TRBV6-1 with TRBJ1-6; maybe TRBD1 (5 bases). CDR1 MNHNS and CDR2 SASEGT come from the germline V gene. Trimming cost V 1 base and J 5 bases, with 6 bases left between them. The CDR3 consists of 14 residues.

The gene calls are TRBV19 and TRBJ2-1; the D is unclear. The CDR3 contains 13 residues. Trimming stripped 6 bases from V and 12 bases from J, with 18 bases between. Germline V gives CDR1 LNHDA, CDR2 SQIVND (reference sequence). CDR3 sequence reads: CASSPHLRLGQFF. CDR3 nucleotide sequence: TGTGCCAGTAGCCCCCATCTTAGGTTAGGGCAGTTCTTC.

This clone was seen just once. The genes are TRBV11-2 and TRBJ2-7, with D maybe TRBD2 (5 bases). V dropped 6 bases and J dropped 5 bases, with 14 bases sitting between them. This CDR3 has 13 amino acids. Germline V gene data show CDR1 as SGHAT and CDR2 as FQNNGV. CDR3 protein: CASSRTTGNEQYF. CDR3 coding DNA: TGTGCCAGCAGTCGCACGACCGGGAACGAGCAGTACTTC. Filled out from reference TRBV11-2 and TRBJ2-7, the complete variable domain reads EAGVAQSPRYKIIEKRQSVAFWCNPISGHATLYWYQQILGQGPKLLIQFQNNGVVDDSQLPKDRFSAERLKGVDSTLKIQPAKLEDSAVYLCASSRTTGNEQYFGPGTRLTVT.

This chain uses TRBV6-1 with TRBJ2-1; no firm D call. Germline loops: CDR1 MNHNS, CDR2 SASEGT. V was pared by 5 bases and J by 0 bases, with 11 bases between. There are 15 residues in the CDR3. For the CDR3, the DNA is TGTGCCAGCAGTTCGACGGTTAGCTCCTACAATGAGCAGTTCTTC. It yields the protein CASSSTVSSYNEQFF.

The chain carries TRBV6-1 and TRBJ1-5; D possibly corresponds to TRBD1 (6 bases). The length of the CDR3 is 17 residues. Germline CDR1 reads MNHNS; CDR2 reads SASEGT. Deletions cut 3 bases from V and 9 bases from J, with 24 bases between. The CDR3 loop is CASSDLRGDTERWPQHF. CDR3 DNA sequence: TGTGCCAGCAGTGATCTCCGGGGGGACACCGAACGATGGCCCCAGCATTTT.

The V call is TRBV6-5, the J call TRBJ2-3; D is undetermined. With 0 bases removed from V and 6 bases from J, the gap between germline ends came to 10 bases. This CDR3 spans 14 amino acids. CDR1 is MNHEY, CDR2 SVGAGI, per germline. For the CDR3, the DNA is TGTGCCAGCAGTTACTCGAAATATTTGGATACGCAGTATTTT. Translating gives CASSYSKYLDTQYF.

The chain uses TRBV19 and TRBJ2-7, with a possible D match to TRBD1 (6 bases). Per germline, CDR1 LNHDA and CDR2 SQIVND (reference sequence). V lost 5 bases, J lost 4 bases, and 12 bases lay in between. There are 13 residues in the CDR3. The DNA for the CDR3 is TGTGCCAGTAGTGCTGCGGACAGTTACGAGCAGTACTTC. Translated: CASSAADSYEQYF.

This clone was detected once. This chain joins TRBV27 and TRBJ1-2; the D gene is possibly TRBD1 (6 bases). The V end was cut by 5 bases, the J end by 7 bases, with 17 bases between. CDR1 is MNHEY, CDR2 SMNVEV, per germline (reference sequence). The CDR3 spans 14 residues. The CDR3 protein is CASSPPNRVGGYTF. In DNA, the CDR3 is TGTGCCAGCAGTCCGCCCAACAGGGTAGGTGGCTACACCTTC.

The chain has TRBV19 and TRBJ1-6; 9 bases map to TRBD1. J gave up 7 bases and V 3 bases, and 4 bases lay outside the gene matches. The CDR3 length is 15 residues. Germline CDR1 LNHDA, CDR2 SQIVND (reference sequence). The CDR3 bases are TGTGCCAGTAGTATTCGGGACAGGGTCAATTCACCCCTCCACTTT. This translates into CASSIRDRVNSPLHF. Drawing the rest from reference TRBV19 and TRBJ1-6, the complete variable domain is DGGITQSPKYLFRKEGQNVTLSCEQNLNHDAMYWYRQDPGQGLRLIYYSQIVNDFQKGDIAEGYSVSREKKESFPLTVTSAQKNPTAFYLCASSIRDRVNSPLHFGNGTRLTVT.

The CDR3 here is CASSIGSGYLSTEAFF. The CDR3 bases are TGTGCCAGTAGTATAGGTTCCGGATACTTGAGCACTGAAGCTTTCTTT. The chain links TRBV19 to TRBJ1-1; D is undetermined. V lost 1 base to trimming and J lost 4 bases, with 16 bases between them. This CDR3 contains 16 residues. The germline gives CDR1 LNHDA, CDR2 SQIVND (reference sequence).

The chain couples TRBV4-1 to TRBJ1-2; D may be TRBD1 (5 bases). This CDR3 contains 16 residues. V lost 2 bases and J 5 bases, leaving 18 bases between the germline ends. CDR1 and CDR2 from the germline V gene are MGHRA and YSYEKL. The CDR3 sequence is CASSQLLDPGVYGYTF. The CDR3 bases are TGCGCCAGCAGCCAACTCCTCGACCCGGGGGTGTATGGCTACACCTTC.

This sequence joins TRBV18 and TRBJ1-1, with unresolved D. The CDR3 length is 12 residues. V lost 0 bases, J lost 5 bases, and 4 bases lay in between. The germline CDR1 and CDR2 sequences are KGHSH and LQKENI. This chain's CDR3 is CASSPPGTEAFF. The DNA of the CDR3 is TGTGCCAGCTCACCACCCGGTACTGAAGCTTTCTTT.

This chain connects TRBV7-9 to TRBJ2-4; 7 nucleotides match TRBD1. Germline CDR1 and CDR2: SEHNR and FQNEAQ (reference sequence). Trimming at V came to 9 bases and at J to 8 bases, leaving 7 bases not matched to a gene. This CDR3 comprises 12 residues. The CDR3 DNA is TGTGCCAGTAACAGGGGAAACGACATTCAGTACTTC. Encoded protein: CASNRGNDIQYF. The complete variable domain, with remaining parts taken from reference TRBV7-9 and TRBJ2-4, reads DTGVSQNPRHKITKRGQNVTFRCDPISEHNRLYWYRQTLGQGPEFLTYFQNEAQLEKSRLLSDRFSAERPKGSFSTLEIQRTEQGDSAMYLCASNRGNDIQYFGAGTRLSVL.

The rearrangement joins TRBV7-6 to TRBJ1-5; D is possibly TRBD1 (5 bases). Germline V gene sequence: CDR1 SGHVS, CDR2 FNYEAQ. CDR3 length equals 16 residues. V was cut by 5 bases and J by 4 bases, with 18 bases left in between. The CDR3 DNA reads TGTGCCAGCAGCATAGACCCGGGACGGGAAAATCAGCCCCAGCATTTT. Translation: CASSIDPGRENQPQHF. Supplemented by reference TRBV7-6 and TRBJ1-5, the full variable domain reads GAGVSQSPRYKVTKRGQDVALRCDPISGHVSLYWYRQALGQGPEFLTYFNYEAQQDKSGLPNDRFSAERPEGSISTLTIQRTEQRDSAMYRCASSIDPGRENQPQHFGDGTRLSIL.

The chain combines TRBV18 with TRBJ1-2, with 12 bases fitting TRBD1. The CDR3 length is 15 residues. Trimming took 6 bases from V and 2 from J; bases not matched to a gene: 4. Germline values: CDR1 KGHSH, CDR2 LQKENI. CDR3 sequence: CASSEGQGANYGYTF. In DNA form, the CDR3 reads TGTGCCAGCTCCGAGGGACAGGGGGCCAACTATGGCTACACCTTC.

This chain links TRBV29-1 with TRBJ2-3, with D possibly matching TRBD2 (7 bases). The CDR3 is 14 amino acids. The ends were cut back, 6 bases at V and 8 bases at J, with 21 bases in the middle. The V gene's germline CDR1 is SQVTM and CDR2 ANQGSEA. In nucleotides, the CDR3 is TGCAGCGTCCCTCCGGGGGGCCGAACGTCTACGCAGTATTTT. It yields the protein CSVPPGGRTSTQYF.

The chain combines TRBV6-1 with TRBJ2-7; either TRBD1 or TRBD2 may supply D (5 bases each). V was cut by 6 bases and J by 3 bases, with 9 bases left in between. Per the germline V gene, CDR1 is MNHNS and CDR2 is SASEGT. The CDR3 loop spans 12 amino acids. CDR3 in amino acids: CASRRGGYEQYF. The CDR3 nucleotides are TGTGCCAGCAGGAGGGGCGGCTACGAGCAGTACTTC.

J is TRBJ2-7 and V is TRBV9; TRBD1 might be the D (5 bases). The CDR3 sequence is 14 residues long. From germline, CDR1 is SGDLS and CDR2 YYNGEE. V was clipped by 2 bases and J by 2 bases, with 11 bases between them. The CDR3 region is CASSVSAGPYEQYF. CDR3 bases: TGTGCCAGCAGCGTTTCGGCAGGGCCCTACGAGCAGTACTTC.

This clone has just a few counts. The chain uses TRBV5-4 and TRBJ1-2; possible D gene TRBD1, 5 bases. Germline assignment: CDR1 SGHNT and CDR2 YYREEE (reference sequence). The CDR3 extends over 13 amino acids. V was clipped by 4 bases and J by 6 bases, with 13 bases between them. The CDR3 bases are TGTGCCAGCAGCCCTGGACACTCCAATGGCTACACCTTC. Its translation is CASSPGHSNGYTF.

The chain combines TRBV5-1 with TRBJ2-3; 7 nucleotides align to TRBD1. There are 14 residues in the CDR3. CDR1 and CDR2 (germline): SGHRS, YFSETQ. J gave up 4 bases and V 4 bases, and 6 bases lay outside the gene matches. Here the CDR3 reads CASSQDRVSDTQYF. CDR3 in DNA: TGCGCCAGCAGCCAAGACAGGGTCTCAGATACGCAGTATTTT.